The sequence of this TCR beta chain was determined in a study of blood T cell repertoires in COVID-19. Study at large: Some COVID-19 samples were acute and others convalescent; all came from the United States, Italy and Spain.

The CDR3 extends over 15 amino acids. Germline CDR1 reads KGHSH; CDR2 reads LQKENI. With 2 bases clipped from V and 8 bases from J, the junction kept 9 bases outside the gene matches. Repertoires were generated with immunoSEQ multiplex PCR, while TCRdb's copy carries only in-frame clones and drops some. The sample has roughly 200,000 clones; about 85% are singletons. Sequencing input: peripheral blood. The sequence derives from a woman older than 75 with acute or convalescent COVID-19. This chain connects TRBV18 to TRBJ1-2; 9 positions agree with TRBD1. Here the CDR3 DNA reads TGTGCCAGCTCACCAGACTCCGGGACAGGGAGCGGCTACACCTTC. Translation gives CASSPDSGTGSGYTF.